Shown below are 9 T cell receptor beta chains from a single sample sequenced in a study of CD8+CD57+ T cells in acquired aplastic anemia. Profiling that covered TCR beta VDJ and CDR3 relied on genomic DNA as its template. TCRdb recomputed calls from the reads with MiXCR, one row per CDR3 protein. Of about 81,000 distinct CDR3 sequences in the sample, about half were seen once. Material for sequencing was sorted CD4+, CD8+, or CD8+CD57+ T cells (not recorded which) from PBMCs. The receptor set was obtained from a human donor in good health, serving as a control.

The V and J genes are TRBV12-3 or TRBV12-4 and TRBJ2-7; D unclear. The V end was cut by 6 bases, the J end by 2 bases, with 11 bases between. The CDR3 is 13 amino acids. The DNA of the CDR3 is TGTGCCAGCAGCGGATCGACGGCCTACGAGCAGTACTTC. Protein sequence: CASSGSTAYEQYF.

This clonotype was detected ten times or more. This chain links TRBV15 with TRBJ1-1; a weak D match, TRBD1 (6 bases). This CDR3 has 13 residues. V shed 5 bases and J shed 5 bases, with 12 bases lying between them. CDR1 is LNHNV and CDR2 is YYDKDF in the germline V gene (reference sequence). CDR3 amino acids: CATSWTVETEAFF. CDR3 in DNA: TGTGCCACCAGCTGGACAGTGGAAACTGAAGCTTTCTTT.

This clonotype was counted ten times or more. The chain links TRBV5-1 to TRBJ2-7; TRBD1 aligns across 7 bases. Germline loops: CDR1 SGHRS, CDR2 YFSETQ. V was pared by 4 bases and J by 0 bases, with 7 bases of the junction left unmatched. CDR3 length equals 15 residues. CDR3 sequence (DNA): TGCGCCAGCAGCCCGGCCGGGACAGACTCCTACGAGCAGTACTTC. It encodes CASSPAGTDSYEQYF.

This chain connects TRBV20-1 to TRBJ2-5; D is unclear. Germline CDR1 is DFQATT and CDR2 is SNEGSKA (reference sequence). This CDR3 comprises 13 residues. V was cut by 2 bases and J by 5 bases, with 12 bases left in between. The CDR3 region has the DNA TGCAGTGCTAGACTCGGCTTTAAGGAGACCCAGTACTTC. Its protein is CSARLGFKETQYF.

This clonotype turned up a few times. A read error is possible here, since a much larger clone lies one base away. The genes are TRBV24-1 and TRBJ2-7; D ambiguous. Trimming pared 4 bases from V and 6 bases from J, leaving 12 bases between. CDR1 and CDR2 (germline): KGHDR, SFDVKD. This CDR3 is built from 13 residues. The CDR3 loop is CATSEAEHREQYF. CDR3 coding DNA: TGTGCCACCAGTGAAGCCGAACATCGCGAGCAGTACTTC.

Many counts were recorded for this clonotype. The rearrangement joins TRBV7-2 to TRBJ2-3; the match to TRBD2 covers 9 bases. The CDR3 runs to 15 residues. Germline assignment: CDR1 SGHTA and CDR2 FQGNSA. After removal of 1 base from V and 5 bases from J, the junction contained 4 bases not matched to a gene. CDR3 nucleotide sequence: TGTGCCAGCAGCTTAGTAGTGACTAGCGGAGATACGCAGTATTTT. This codes for CASSLVVTSGDTQYF.

The chain uses TRBV25-1 and TRBJ2-3, with TRBD2 as a possible D gene (5 bases). Trimming stripped 6 bases from V and 0 bases from J, with 13 bases between. The CDR3 runs to 15 residues. Germline V lookup: CDR1 MGHDK, CDR2 SYGVNS. CDR3 coding DNA: TGTGCCAGCAGCTTGGCGGGCGTTAGCACAGATACGCAGTATTTT. Translation: CASSLAGVSTDTQYF.

This clonotype was counted a few times. The genes are TRBV2 and TRBJ1-4; a weak D match, TRBD1 (5 bases). This CDR3 has 15 residues. Germline V gene data show CDR1 as SNHLY and CDR2 as FYNNEI. V was pared by 2 bases and J by 7 bases, with 14 bases between. The CDR3 loop is CASSETGGLGEKLFF. CDR3 bases: TGTGCCAGCAGTGAAACAGGCGGGTTGGGTGAAAAACTGTTTTTT.

This chain joins TRBV2 and TRBJ1-4; D perhaps matches TRBD1 (5 bases). Looked up from germline, CDR1 is SNHLY and CDR2 is FYNNEI. The CDR3 has 16 residues. Between the trimmed V and J ends, which lost 6 bases and 13 bases, there was a span of 27 bases. CDR3 sequence: CASSTEGRSVRVRLFF. CDR3 sequence (DNA): TGTGCCAGCAGCACCGAGGGACGGTCTGTCCGAGTAAGACTGTTTTTT. The variable domain in full, completed from reference TRBV2 and TRBJ1-4, reads EPEVTQTPSHQVTQMGQEVILRCVPISNHLYFYWYRQILGQKVEFLVSFYNNEISEKSEIFDDQFSVERPDGSNFTLKIRSTKLEDSAMYFCASSTEGRSVRVRLFFGSGTQLSVL.